The 3 T cell receptor beta chains below come from one sample, sequenced in a study of T-cell reconstitution after alpha-beta-depleted transplantation in children. A TCRbeta library incorporating unique molecular identifiers was prepared. TCRdb re-called the PCR reads through MiXCR, storing one row per CDR3 protein. The sample comprises roughly 89,000 distinct CDR3 sequences, approximately 12% of which are singletons, and about 14% rests with the top ten. The starting material was PBMCs from the stem cell graft donor, obtained from the stem cell graft. These receptor sequences come from a human donor who donated a stem cell graft to a child with inherited bone marrow failure.

This clonotype was recorded many times. The chain recombines TRBV29-1 with TRBJ2-3; TRBD1 matches 12 bases. Per germline, CDR1 SQVTM and CDR2 ANQGSEA. With 6 bases clipped from V and 4 bases from J, the junction kept 8 bases outside the gene matches. The CDR3 is made up of 15 amino acids. CDR3 sequence: CSVDSGTGGPDTQYF. The DNA of the CDR3 is TGCAGCGTCGACTCCGGGACAGGGGGCCCAGATACGCAGTATTTT.

This clonotype was counted at least ten times. The V and J genes are TRBV7-2 and TRBJ2-3; maybe TRBD1 (6 bases). Per germline, CDR1 SGHTA and CDR2 FQGNSA. The CDR3 extends over 14 amino acids. Trimming shortened V by 1 base and J by 6 bases, and 11 bases separated the two germline ends. The CDR3 sequence: CASSLDQGSDTQYF. The CDR3 DNA sequence: TGTGCCAGCAGCTTAGACCAGGGGAGTGATACGCAGTATTTT.

This clonotype came up many times. This chain joins TRBV29-1 and TRBJ1-1; a possible D gene is TRBD1 (5 bases). CDR3 length: 12 amino acids. Trimming left V 7 bases short and J 1 base short, with 10 bases between. Germline lookup yields CDR1 SQVTM and CDR2 ANQGSEA. The CDR3 DNA sequence: TGCAGCGCCAGGGCACCGAACACTGAAGCTTTCTTT. Amino acid sequence: CSARAPNTEAFF.